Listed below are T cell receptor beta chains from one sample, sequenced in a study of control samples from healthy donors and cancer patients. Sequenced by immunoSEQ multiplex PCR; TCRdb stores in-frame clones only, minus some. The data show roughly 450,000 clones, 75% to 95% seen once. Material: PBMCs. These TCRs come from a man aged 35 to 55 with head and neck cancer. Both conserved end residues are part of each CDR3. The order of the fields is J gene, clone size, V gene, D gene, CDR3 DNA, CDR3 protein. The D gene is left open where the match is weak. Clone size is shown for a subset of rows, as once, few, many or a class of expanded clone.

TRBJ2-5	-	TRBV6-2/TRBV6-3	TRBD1	TGTGCCAGCAGTTACTCAAGGGGGCAGGGGGAGACCCAGTACTTC	CASSYSRGQGETQYF
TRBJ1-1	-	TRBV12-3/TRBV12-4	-	TGTGCCAGCAGTTCATACGGGGGAAAAGCTTTCTTT	CASSSYGGKAFF
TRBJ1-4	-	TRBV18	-	TGTGCCAGCTCACCCAGCCCCACAGAGGGGGGCAATAGTGAAAAACTGTTTTTT	CASSPSPTEGGNSEKLFF
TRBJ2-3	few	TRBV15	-	TGTGCCACCGGCCGGGGCCGATCCACAGATACGCAGTATTTT	CATGRGRSTDTQYF
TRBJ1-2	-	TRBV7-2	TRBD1	TGTGCCAGCAGCGTAGGACCGGGACAGCCGTTGTTAGCTAACTATGGCTACACCTTC	CASSVGPGQPLLANYGYTF
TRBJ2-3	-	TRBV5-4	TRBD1	TGTGCCAGCAGAAAGGACAGGGCGTTTGTAGGTACGCAGTATTTT	CASRKDRAFVGTQYF
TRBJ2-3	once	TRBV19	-	TGTGCCAGTAGTGCCCGGACGGGCCCCACAGATACGCAGTATTTT	CASSARTGPTDTQYF
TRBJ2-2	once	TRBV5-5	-	TGTGCCAGCAGCTTGATTCCTCCCGGGGTGAACACCGGGGAGCTGTTTTTT	CASSLIPPGVNTGELFF
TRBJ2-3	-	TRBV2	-	TGTGCCAGCAGTGAAGCGCTTAAAACTACGCAGTATTTT	CASSEALKTTQYF
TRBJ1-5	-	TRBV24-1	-	TGTGCCACCAGTGATTTCGGACAGCCAGAGGAGCCCCAGCATTTT	CATSDFGQPEEPQHF
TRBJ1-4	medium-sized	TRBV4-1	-	TGCGCCAGCAGCCAAGATACGGGGGGGAATGAAAAACTGTTTTTT	CASSQDTGGNEKLFF
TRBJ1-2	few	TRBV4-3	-	TGCGCCAGCAGCCAAGGGCAGAGCTATGGCTACACCTTC	CASSQGQSYGYTF
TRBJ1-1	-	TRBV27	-	TGTGCCAGTCGGCAGGGCACTGAAGCTTTCTTT	CASRQGTEAFF
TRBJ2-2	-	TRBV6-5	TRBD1	TGTGCCAGCCTGGACAGGGCGGTAACCGGGGAGCTGTTTTTT	CASLDRAVTGELFF
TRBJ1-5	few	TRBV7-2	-	TGTGCCAGCCGGGATCAGCCCCAGCATTTT	CASRDQPQHF
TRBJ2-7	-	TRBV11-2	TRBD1	TGTGCCAGCAGCTTAGGAAGGGGGCTTTTCTACGAGCAGTACTTC	CASSLGRGLFYEQYF
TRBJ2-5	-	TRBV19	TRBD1	TGTGCCAGTAGTGCCCGGACAGGGTGGGTAGAGACCCAGTACTTC	CASSARTGWVETQYF
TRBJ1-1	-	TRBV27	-	TGTGCCAGCAGTTTGATCCCCGGCAGGGCCTTCACTGAAGCTTTCTTT	CASSLIPGRAFTEAFF
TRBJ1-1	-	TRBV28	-	TGTGCCAGCAGTTCGTGGGGCACTGAAGCTTTCTTT	CASSSWGTEAFF
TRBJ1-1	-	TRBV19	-	TGTGCCAGTAGTATTGGCGGAATGAACACTGAAGCTTTCTTT	CASSIGGMNTEAFF
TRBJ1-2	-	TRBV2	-	TGTGCCAGCAGTGTGGGGGACTATGGCTACACCTTC	CASSVGDYGYTF
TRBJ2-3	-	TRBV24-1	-	TGTGCCACCCGGGACCGATACACAGATACGCAGTATTTT	CATRDRYTDTQYF
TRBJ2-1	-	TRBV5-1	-	TGCGCCAGCAGCCGGTCAGGGGGGTCCTACAATGAGCAGTTCTTC	CASSRSGGSYNEQFF
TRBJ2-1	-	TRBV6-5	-	TGTGCCAGCAGACCCGACAGACGTGGCAATGAGCAGTTCTTC	CASRPDRRGNEQFF
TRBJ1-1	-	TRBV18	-	TGTGCCAGCTCACCACAAAATGTTAACACTGAAGCTTTCTTT	CASSPQNVNTEAFF
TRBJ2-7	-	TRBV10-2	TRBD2	TGCGCCAGCAGTGGTGAACTAGCGGGTTCCTACGAGCAGTACTTC	CASSGELAGSYEQYF
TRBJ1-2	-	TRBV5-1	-	TGCGCCAGCAGCTTGGCCGAGGATCGCTACACCTTC	CASSLAEDRYTF
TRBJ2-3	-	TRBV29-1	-	TGCAGCGTTGAAGGGGCGGAAGGGCCCAGCACAGATACGCAGTATTTT	CSVEGAEGPSTDTQYF
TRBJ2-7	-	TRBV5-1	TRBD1	TGCGCCAGCAGCCAGGGACAGTTTTCTTTCGAGCAGTACTTC	CASSQGQFSFEQYF